This T cell receptor (beta chain) was sequenced for a study of shared clonotypes between healthy human individuals. The genomic DNA of each subset was split evenly across several immunoSEQ plates. Repertoires were generated with immunoSEQ multiplex PCR, while TCRdb's copy carries only in-frame clones and drops some. The sample includes about 2.4 million clones, around nine tenths of them seen just once. Germline CDR1 and CDR2: LNHDA and SQIVND (reference sequence). CDR3 length equals 15 residues. V was pared by 5 bases and J by 4 bases, with 9 bases of the junction left unmatched. Overall study findings and caveats: Only a few donors were included, so the genetic and exposure-history diversity represented was limited.

Note on this clone: Its antigen remains unknown.

This chain uses TRBV19 with TRBJ1-1; 8 bases line up with TRBD1. Sequenced material: naive CD4+ T cells sorted from blood. Subset meaning: CD45RA+ positively selected. This receptor was obtained from a man younger than 30 in good health. The DNA of the CDR3 is TGTGCCAGTAGTGGTTCCCTCGACAGGGGCACTGAAGCTTTCTTT. Translating gives CASSGSLDRGTEAFF.